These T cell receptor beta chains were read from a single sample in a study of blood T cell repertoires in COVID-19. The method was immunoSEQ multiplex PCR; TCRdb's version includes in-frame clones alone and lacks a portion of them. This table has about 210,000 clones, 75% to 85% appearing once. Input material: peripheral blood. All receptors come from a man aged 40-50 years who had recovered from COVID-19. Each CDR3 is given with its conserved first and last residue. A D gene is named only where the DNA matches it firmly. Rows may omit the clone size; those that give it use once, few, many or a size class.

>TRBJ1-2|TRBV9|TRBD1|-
CASSAAQGARYGYTF
TGTGCCAGCAGCGCGGCACAGGGGGCGCGGTATGGCTACACCTTC
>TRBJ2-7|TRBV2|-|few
CASSDWTEQYF
TGTGCCAGCAGTGATTGGACAGAGCAGTACTTC
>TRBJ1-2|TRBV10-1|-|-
CASSESIGDAGYTF
TGCGCCAGCAGTGAGTCGATAGGGGATGCTGGCTACACCTTC
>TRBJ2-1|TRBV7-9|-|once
CASSLDREQFF
TGTGCCAGCAGCTTAGACCGGGAGCAGTTCTTC
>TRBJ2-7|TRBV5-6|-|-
CASSPRFGPSSYEQYF
TGTGCCAGCAGCCCACGCTTCGGTCCTTCCTCCTACGAGCAGTACTTC
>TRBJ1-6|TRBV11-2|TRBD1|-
CASSLRAQGAPNSPLHF
TGTGCCAGCAGCTTACGAGCTCAGGGGGCCCCTAATTCACCCCTCCACTTT
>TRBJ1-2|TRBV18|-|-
CASSPPGSGGYTF
TGTGCCAGCTCACCACCCGGCTCGGGTGGCTACACCTTC
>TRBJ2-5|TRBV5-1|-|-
CASSLAVQEETQYF
TGCGCCAGCAGCTTGGCGGTTCAGGAAGAGACCCAGTACTTC
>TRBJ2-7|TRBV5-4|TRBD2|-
CASSFLAGAVGEQYF
TGTGCCAGCAGTTTCCTAGCGGGTGCGGTGGGGGAGCAGTACTTC
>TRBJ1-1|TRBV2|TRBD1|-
CASRLQGAGRARTEAFF
TGTGCCAGCAGGCTACAGGGGGCTGGTCGTGCACGCACTGAAGCTTTCTTT
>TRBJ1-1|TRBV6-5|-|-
CASSYSWRAEAFF
TGTGCCAGCAGTTACTCGTGGAGGGCGGAGGCTTTCTTT
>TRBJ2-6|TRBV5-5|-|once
CASSLEAGASSGANVLTF
TGTGCCAGCAGCTTGGAGGCAGGGGCTAGCTCTGGGGCCAACGTCCTGACTTTC
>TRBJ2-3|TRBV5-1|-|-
CASRSGISTDTQYF
TGCGCCAGCAGGTCCGGGATTAGCACAGATACGCAGTATTTT
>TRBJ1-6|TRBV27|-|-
CASSPSRTVFNSPLHF
TGTGCCAGCAGTCCCTCCCGGACAGTTTTTAATTCACCCCTCCACTTT
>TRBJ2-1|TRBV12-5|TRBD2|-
CASDLVPRVVTGLAGFFRRDEQFF
TGTGCTAGTGACTTGGTCCCCAGGGTAGTAACGGGACTAGCGGGATTTTTTAGGCGAGATGAGCAGTTCTTC
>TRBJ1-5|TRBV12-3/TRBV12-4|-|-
CASSLQGNQPQHF
TGTGCCAGCAGTTTACAGGGGAATCAGCCCCAGCATTTT
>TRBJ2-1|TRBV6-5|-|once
CASTVDRSEQFF
TGTGCCAGCACCGTGGACAGAAGTGAGCAGTTCTTC